This TCR beta chain was identified during a study of coeliac disease. Study as a whole: Coeliac patients had newly diagnosed active disease, refractory type I disease, or gluten-free diet control.

This CDR3 comprises 15 residues. Trimming took 6 bases from V and 5 from J; bases not matched to a gene: 8. Germline loops: CDR1 SGHAT, CDR2 FQNNGV. The assay was immunoSEQ multiplex PCR, and TCRdb's table has in-frame clones only and misses some. The sample lists about 6,500 clones; approximately 59% were seen once. Details on this clone: Its matching antigen is unknown.

Cells were frozen in aliquots of around 540,000, and one aliquot per fraction was sequenced. Study-wide results and caveats: Active celiac intraepithelial and lamina propria samples had lower TRB and TRG clonality than control samples. Largely private TRB repertoires meant most sequences were sample-unique.

The sequence derives from a man aged 60 to 75 with celiac disease on a gluten-free diet. Material for sequencing was lymphocytes from the gut lamina propria. The chain employs TRBV11-2 and TRBJ2-1; TRBD1 agrees at 9 bases. DNA for the CDR3: TGTGCCAGCAGGTCAAACAGGGGGCTACACAATGAGCAGTTCTTC. It yields the protein CASRSNRGLHNEQFF.